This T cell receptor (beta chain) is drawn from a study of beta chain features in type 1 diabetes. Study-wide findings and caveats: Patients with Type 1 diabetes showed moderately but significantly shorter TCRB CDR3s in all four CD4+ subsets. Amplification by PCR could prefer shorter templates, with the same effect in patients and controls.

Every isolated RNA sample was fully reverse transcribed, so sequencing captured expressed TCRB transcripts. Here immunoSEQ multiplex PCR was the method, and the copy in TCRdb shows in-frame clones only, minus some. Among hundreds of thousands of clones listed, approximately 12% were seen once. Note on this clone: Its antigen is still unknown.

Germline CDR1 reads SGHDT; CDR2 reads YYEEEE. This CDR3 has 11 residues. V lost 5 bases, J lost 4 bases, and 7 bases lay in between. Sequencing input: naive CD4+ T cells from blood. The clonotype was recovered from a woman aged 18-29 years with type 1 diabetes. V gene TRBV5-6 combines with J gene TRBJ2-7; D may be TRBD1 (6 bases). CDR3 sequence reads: CASRTGYEQYF. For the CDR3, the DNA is TGTGCCAGCAGAACAGGGTACGAGCAGTACTTC. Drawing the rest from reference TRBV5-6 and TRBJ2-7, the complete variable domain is DAGVTQSPTHLIKTRGQQVTLRCSPKSGHDTVSWYQQALGQGPQFIFQYYEEEERQRGNFPDRFSGHQFPNYSSELNVNALLLGDSALYLCASRTGYEQYFGPGTRLTVT.